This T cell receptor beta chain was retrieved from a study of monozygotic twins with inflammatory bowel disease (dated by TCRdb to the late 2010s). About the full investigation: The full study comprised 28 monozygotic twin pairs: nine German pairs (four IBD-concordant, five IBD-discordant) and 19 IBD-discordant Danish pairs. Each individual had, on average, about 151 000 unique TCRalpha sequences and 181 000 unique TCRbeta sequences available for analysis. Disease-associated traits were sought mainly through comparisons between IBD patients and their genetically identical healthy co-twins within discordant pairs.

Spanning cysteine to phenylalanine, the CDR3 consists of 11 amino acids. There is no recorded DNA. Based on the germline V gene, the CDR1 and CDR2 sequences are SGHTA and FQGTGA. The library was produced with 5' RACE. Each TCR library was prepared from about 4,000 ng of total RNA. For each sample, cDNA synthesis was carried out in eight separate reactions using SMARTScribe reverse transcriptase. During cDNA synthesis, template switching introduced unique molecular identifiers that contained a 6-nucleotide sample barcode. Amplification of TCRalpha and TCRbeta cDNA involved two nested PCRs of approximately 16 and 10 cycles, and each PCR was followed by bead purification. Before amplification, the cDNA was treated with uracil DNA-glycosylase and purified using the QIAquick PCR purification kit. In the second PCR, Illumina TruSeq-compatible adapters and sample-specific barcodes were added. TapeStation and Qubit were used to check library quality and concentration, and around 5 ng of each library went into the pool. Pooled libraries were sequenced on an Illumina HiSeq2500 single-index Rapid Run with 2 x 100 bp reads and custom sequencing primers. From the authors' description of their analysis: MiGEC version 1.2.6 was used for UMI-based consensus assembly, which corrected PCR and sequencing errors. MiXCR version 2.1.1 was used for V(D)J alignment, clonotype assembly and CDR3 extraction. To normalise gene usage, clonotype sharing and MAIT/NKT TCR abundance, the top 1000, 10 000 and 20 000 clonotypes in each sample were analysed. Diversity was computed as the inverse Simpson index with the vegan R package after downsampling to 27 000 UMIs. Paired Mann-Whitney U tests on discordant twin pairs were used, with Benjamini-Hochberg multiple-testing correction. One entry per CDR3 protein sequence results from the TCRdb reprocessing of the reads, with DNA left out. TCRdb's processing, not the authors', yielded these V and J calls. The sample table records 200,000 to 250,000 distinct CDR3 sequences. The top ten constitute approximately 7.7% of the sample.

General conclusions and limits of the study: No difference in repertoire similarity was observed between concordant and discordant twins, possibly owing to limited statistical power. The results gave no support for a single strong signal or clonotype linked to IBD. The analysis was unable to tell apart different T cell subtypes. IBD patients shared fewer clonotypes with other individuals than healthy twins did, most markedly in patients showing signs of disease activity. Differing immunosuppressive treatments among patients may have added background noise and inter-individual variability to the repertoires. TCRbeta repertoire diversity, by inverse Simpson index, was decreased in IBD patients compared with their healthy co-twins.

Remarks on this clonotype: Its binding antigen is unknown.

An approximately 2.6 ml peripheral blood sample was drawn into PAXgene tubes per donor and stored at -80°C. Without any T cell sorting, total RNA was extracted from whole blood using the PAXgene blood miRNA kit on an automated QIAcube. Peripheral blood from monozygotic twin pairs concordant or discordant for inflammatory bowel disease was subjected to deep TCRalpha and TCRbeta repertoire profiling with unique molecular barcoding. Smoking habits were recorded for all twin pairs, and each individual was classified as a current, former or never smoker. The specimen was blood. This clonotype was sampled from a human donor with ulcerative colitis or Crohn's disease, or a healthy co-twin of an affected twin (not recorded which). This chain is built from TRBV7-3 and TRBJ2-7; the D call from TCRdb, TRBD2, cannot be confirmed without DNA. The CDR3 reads CASSFPTALIF.